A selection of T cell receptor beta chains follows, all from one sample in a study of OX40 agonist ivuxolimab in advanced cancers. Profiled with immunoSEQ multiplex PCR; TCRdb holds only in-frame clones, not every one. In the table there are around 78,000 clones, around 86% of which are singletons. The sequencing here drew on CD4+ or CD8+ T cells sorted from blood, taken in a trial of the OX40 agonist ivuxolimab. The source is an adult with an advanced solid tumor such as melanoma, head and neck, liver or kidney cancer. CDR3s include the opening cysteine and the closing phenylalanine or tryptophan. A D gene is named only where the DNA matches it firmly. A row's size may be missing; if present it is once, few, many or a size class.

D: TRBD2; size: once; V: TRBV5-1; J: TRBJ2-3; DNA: TGCGCCAGCAGCTCGGGACTAGCGGGAGGAATGTCAGATACGCAGTATTTT; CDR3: CASSSGLAGGMSDTQYF
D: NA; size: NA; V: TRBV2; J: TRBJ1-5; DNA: TGTGCCAGCAGTGAATTTGTAGGGTACTCGAGCAATCAGCCCCAGCATTTT; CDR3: CASSEFVGYSSNQPQHF
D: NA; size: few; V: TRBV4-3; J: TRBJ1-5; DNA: TGCGCCAGCAGCCACTCGGCGACAGCGAATCAGCCCCAGCATTTT; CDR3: CASSHSATANQPQHF
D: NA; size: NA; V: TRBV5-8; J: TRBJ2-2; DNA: TGTGCCAGCAGCAGGGACTTTTCCGGGGAGCTGTTTTTT; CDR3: CASSRDFSGELFF
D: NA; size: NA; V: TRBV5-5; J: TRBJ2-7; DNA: TGTGCCAGCAGCTTGGCGGGAGAGCAGTACTTC; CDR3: CASSLAGEQYF
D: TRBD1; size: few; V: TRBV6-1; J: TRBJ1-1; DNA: TGTGCCAGCAGAAGGGGACAGGCGAACACTGAAGCTTTCTTT; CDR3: CASRRGQANTEAFF
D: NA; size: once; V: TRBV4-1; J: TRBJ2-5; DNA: TGCGCCAGCAGCCAAGATAGGTACGGGACCCAGTACTTC; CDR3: CASSQDRYGTQYF
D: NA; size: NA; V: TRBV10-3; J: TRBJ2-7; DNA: TGTGCCATCAGTGACGGAGGCGGGGTCTCCTACGAGCAGTACTTC; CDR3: CAISDGGGVSYEQYF
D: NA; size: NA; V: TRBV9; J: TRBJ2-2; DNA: TGTGCCAGCAGCGTAGACAGACCCCCCGGGGAGCTGTTTTTT; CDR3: CASSVDRPPGELFF
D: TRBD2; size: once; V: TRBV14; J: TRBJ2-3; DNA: TGTGCCAGCAGTCCTTCACTAGCGGGACGAGCGGATACGCAGTATTTT; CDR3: CASSPSLAGRADTQYF
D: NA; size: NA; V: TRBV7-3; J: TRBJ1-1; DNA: TGTGCCAGCAGCTTATGGCCCTACACTGAAGCTTTCTTT; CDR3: CASSLWPYTEAFF
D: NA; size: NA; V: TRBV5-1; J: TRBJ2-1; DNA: TGCGCCAGCAGCTTGGCGGAAGCCGCCTACAATGAGCAGTTCTTC; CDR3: CASSLAEAAYNEQFF
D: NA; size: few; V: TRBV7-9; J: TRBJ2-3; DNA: TGTGCCAGCAGCCCTGGGTTGGGGGAAAGCACAGATACGCAGTATTTT; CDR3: CASSPGLGESTDTQYF
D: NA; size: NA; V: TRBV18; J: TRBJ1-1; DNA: TGTGCCAGCTCAACGGGACAGAACACTGAAGCTTTCTTT; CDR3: CASSTGQNTEAFF
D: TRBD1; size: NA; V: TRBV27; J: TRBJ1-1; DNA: TGTGCCAGCAGTCCTTCCGGGACAGTTGGCACTGAAGCTTTCTTT; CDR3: CASSPSGTVGTEAFF
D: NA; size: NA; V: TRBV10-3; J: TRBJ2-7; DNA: TGTGCCATCAGTGGTGGTAGCAACTACGAGCAGTACTTC; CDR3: CAISGGSNYEQYF
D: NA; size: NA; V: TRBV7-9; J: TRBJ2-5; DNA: TGTGCCAGCAGCCAAGGTGCCACTAGAGGGGAGACCCAGTACTTC; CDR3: CASSQGATRGETQYF
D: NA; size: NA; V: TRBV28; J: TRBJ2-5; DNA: TGTGCCAGCAGTCCCATTGGCGCGGGGCTACGGACCCAGTACTTC; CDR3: CASSPIGAGLRTQYF
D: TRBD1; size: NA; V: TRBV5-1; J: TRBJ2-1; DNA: TGCGCCAGCAGTCTACAGGGGGCTAACAATGAGCAGTTCTTC; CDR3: CASSLQGANNEQFF
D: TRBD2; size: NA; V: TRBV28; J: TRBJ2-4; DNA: TGTGCCAGCAGTGCCGCACTAGCGGGAGGAAACATTCAGTACTTC; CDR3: CASSAALAGGNIQYF
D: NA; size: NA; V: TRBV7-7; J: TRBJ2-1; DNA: TGTGCCAGCAGCCCAGGGACGTACAATGAGCAGTTCTTC; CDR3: CASSPGTYNEQFF
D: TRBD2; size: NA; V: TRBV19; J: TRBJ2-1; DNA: TGTGCCAGTAGTATAGAGATTGGGGGCGCTAGCGGGAGTTACAATGAGCAGTTCTTC; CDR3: CASSIEIGGASGSYNEQFF
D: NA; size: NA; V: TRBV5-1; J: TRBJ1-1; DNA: TGCGCCAGCAGCTTGGCTATGGGGAACACTGAAGCTTTCTTT; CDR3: CASSLAMGNTEAFF
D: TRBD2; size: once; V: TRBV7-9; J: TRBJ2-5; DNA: TGTGCCAGCAGCTTAGGGACTAGCGGGAGCTGGGTAGAGACCCAGTACTTC; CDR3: CASSLGTSGSWVETQYF
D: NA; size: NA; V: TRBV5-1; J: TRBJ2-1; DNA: TGCGCCAGCGGGAGCCCGCCTTACAATGAGCAGTTCTTC; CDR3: CASGSPPYNEQFF
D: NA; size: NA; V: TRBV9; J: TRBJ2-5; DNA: TGTGCCAGCAGCTTCCTAGGGGTCCAAATAGAGACCCAGTACTTC; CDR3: CASSFLGVQIETQYF
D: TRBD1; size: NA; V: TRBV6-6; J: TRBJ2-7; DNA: TGTGCCAGCAGCGACAGGGCCTACGAGCAGTACTTC; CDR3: CASSDRAYEQYF
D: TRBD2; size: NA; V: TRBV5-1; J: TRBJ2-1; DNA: TGCGCCAGCAGCACCGCCGAAGCGGGGGAGGGTGAGCAGTTCTTC; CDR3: CASSTAEAGEGEQFF
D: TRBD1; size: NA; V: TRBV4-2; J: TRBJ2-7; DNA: TGTGCCAGCAGCCAAGGACAGGGACCATCCTACGAGCAGTACTTC; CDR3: CASSQGQGPSYEQYF
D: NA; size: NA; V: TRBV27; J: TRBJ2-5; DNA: TGTGCCAGCAGTCCCAGGGTGCGAGAGACCCAGTACTTC; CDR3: CASSPRVRETQYF
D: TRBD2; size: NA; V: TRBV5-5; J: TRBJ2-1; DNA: TGTGCCAGCAGCGTAAGACTAGCGGGAGGGTATGAGCAGTTCTTC; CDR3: CASSVRLAGGYEQFF
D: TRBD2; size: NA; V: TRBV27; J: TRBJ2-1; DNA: TGTGCCAGCATTCGCGGGAGGGGGTTTGGGGAGCAGTTCTTC; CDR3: CASIRGRGFGEQFF
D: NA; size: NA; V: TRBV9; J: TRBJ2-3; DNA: TGTGCCAGCAGCGTACGAACCAACACAGATACGCAGTATTTT; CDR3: CASSVRTNTDTQYF
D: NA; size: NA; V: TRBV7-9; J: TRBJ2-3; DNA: TGTGCCAGCAGCTTAGATCTTCCGGGACCAAGAACAGATACGCAGTATTTT; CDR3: CASSLDLPGPRTDTQYF
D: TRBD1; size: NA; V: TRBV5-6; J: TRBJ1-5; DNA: TGTGCCAGCAGCTCCGGGACAGGGGGCTGGCAGCCCCAGCATTTT; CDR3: CASSSGTGGWQPQHF
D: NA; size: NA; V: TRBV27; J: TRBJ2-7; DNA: TGTGCCAGCAGAACCCCCGGGGCAGGGGCCTACGAGCAGTACTTC; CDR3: CASRTPGAGAYEQYF
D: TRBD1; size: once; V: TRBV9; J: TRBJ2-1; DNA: TGTGCCAGCAGCGTAGAACAGGGGGCCCACAATGAGCAGTTCTTC; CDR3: CASSVEQGAHNEQFF
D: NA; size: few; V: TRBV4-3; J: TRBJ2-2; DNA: TGCGCCAGCAGCCAAGATTTCCGTGGCGTTAGCACCGGGGAGCTGTTTTTT; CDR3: CASSQDFRGVSTGELFF
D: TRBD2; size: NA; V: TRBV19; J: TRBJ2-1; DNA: TGTGCCAGTAGTGGGGGACTAGCGGGCGACAATGAGCAGTTCTTC; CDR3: CASSGGLAGDNEQFF
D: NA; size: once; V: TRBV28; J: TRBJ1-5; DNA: TGTGCCAGCAGTTCTGGTGGGAGGGGCTCGAATCAGCCCCAGCATTTT; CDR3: CASSSGGRGSNQPQHF
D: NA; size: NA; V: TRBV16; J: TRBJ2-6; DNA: TGTGCCAGCAGTCCGCACTCTGGGGCCAACGTCCTGACTTTC; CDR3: CASSPHSGANVLTF
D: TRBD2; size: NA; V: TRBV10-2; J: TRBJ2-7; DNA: TGCGCCAGCGCGGGAGAAACCTACGAGCAGTACTTC; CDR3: CASAGETYEQYF
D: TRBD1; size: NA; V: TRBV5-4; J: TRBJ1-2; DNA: TGTGCCAGCAGCTTGGGGGTGGGACAGGTCTATGGCTACACCTTC; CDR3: CASSLGVGQVYGYTF
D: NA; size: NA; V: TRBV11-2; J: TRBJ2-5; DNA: TGTGCCAGCAGCTTAGGGAACTCGGGTGGGGAGACCCAGTACTTC; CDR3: CASSLGNSGGETQYF
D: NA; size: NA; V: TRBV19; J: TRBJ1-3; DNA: TGTGCCAGTAGTATAGGAAGCGAAAACACCATATATTTT; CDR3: CASSIGSENTIYF
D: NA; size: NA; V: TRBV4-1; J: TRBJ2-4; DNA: TGCGCCAGCAGCCAAGTCAGCGTGGACATTCAGTACTTC; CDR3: CASSQVSVDIQYF
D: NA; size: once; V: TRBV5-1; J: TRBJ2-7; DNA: TGCGCCAGCAGCTTAACAGCATTTGTCTACGAGCAGTACTTC; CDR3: CASSLTAFVYEQYF
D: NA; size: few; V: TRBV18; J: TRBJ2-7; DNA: TGTGCCAGCTCACCAGACAGCCTAAATACCTACGAGCAGTACTTC; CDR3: CASSPDSLNTYEQYF
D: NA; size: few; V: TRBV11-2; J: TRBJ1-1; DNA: TGTGCCAGCAGCTTCACGGGGACGAACACTGAAGCTTTCTTT; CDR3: CASSFTGTNTEAFF
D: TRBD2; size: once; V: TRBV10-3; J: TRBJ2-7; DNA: TGTGCCATCAGTGAGAGATCGGCGGGAGGGCAATCCGAGCAGTACTTC; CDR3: CAISERSAGGQSEQYF
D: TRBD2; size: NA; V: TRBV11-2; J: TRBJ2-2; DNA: TGTGCCAGCAGCTTGGGACTAGCGGGTAACACCGGGGAGCTGTTTTTT; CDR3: CASSLGLAGNTGELFF
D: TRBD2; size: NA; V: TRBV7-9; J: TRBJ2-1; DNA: TGTGCCAGCAGCTTGGGACTAGCGGGAGATGAGCAGTTCTTC; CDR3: CASSLGLAGDEQFF
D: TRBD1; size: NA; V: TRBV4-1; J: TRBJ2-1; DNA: TGCGCCAGCAGCCAAAGCCGTCTCGGACAGGGCGGTAATGAGCAGTTCTTC; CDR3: CASSQSRLGQGGNEQFF